The following is a T cell receptor beta chain sequence with its context. Its antigen remains unidentified. No DNA is given; TCRdb re-called the 5' RACE reads and lists each CDR3 protein once. Recorded here are 550,000 to 600,000 distinct CDR3 sequences; the top ten clones represent about 3.6%. The data stem from a study of T cells expressing NK-cell markers. For the study at large: Of eight sequenced donors, seven were HCMV-seropositive and one HCMV-seronegative.

Study results and caveats: Among several donors, these clonotypes also ranked first in the CD3+CD56-NKG2C+ fraction.

Germline CDR1 and CDR2: SGDLS and YYNGEE. The CDR3 covers 14 residues. Sequenced sample: blood T cells: a sorted CD56 or NKG2C T cell subset, CD4+ or CD8+ T cells, or bulk PBMC T cells (not recorded which). J is TRBJ2-2 and V is TRBV9. This receptor was obtained from a man between 18 and 29 years old in good health. The CDR3 loop is CASSVALLSGELFF.